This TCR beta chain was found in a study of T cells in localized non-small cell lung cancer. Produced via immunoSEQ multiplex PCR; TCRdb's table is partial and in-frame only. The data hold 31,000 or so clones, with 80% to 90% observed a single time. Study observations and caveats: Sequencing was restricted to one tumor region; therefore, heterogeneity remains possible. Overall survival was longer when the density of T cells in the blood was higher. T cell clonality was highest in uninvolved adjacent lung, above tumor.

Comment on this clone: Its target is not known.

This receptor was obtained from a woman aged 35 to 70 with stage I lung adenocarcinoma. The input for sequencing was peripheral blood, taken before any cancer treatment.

This CDR3 is CASSPSAGNQPQHF. The CDR3 bases are TGTGCCAGCTCACCGTCCGCAGGGAATCAGCCCCAGCATTTT. The genes are TRBV18 and TRBJ1-5, with a possible D match to TRBD1 (5 bases). Germline V gene lookup returns CDR1 KGHSH and CDR2 LQKENI. This CDR3 is built from 14 residues. Trimming removed 3 bases at V and 4 bases at J, with 10 bases between.